What follows are 27 T cell receptor beta chains derived from one specimen sequenced in a study of technical replicates of blood from several donors. This table comes from immunoSEQ multiplex PCR, and its TCRdb copy is limited to in-frame clones, with some not included. The sample has 60,000 to 90,000 clones; approximately 96% are singletons. The sample consisted of T cells isolated from PBMCs. The receptors here all came from a human donor in good health.

This chain links TRBV5-1 with TRBJ1-1; D might be TRBD1 (6 bases). Trimming pared 0 bases from V and 4 bases from J, leaving 19 bases between. The CDR3 is 17 amino acids. CDR1 SGHRS and CDR2 YFSETQ come from the germline V gene. CDR3 bases: TGCGCCAGCAGCTTGGATAACAGGGTAGGTCTGGCCACTGAAGCTTTCTTT. Its translation: CASSLDNRVGLATEAFF.

V and J are TRBV10-1 and TRBJ2-7; 8 bases line up with TRBD1. This CDR3 spans 13 amino acids. With V trimmed by 8 bases and J by 2 bases, 5 bases remained unmatched. CDR1 is WNHNN and CDR2 is SYGVQD in the germline V gene (reference sequence). The chain's CDR3 is CASVGQGTYEQYF. In nucleotides, the CDR3 is TGCGCCAGCGTAGGACAGGGAACCTACGAGCAGTACTTC.

V is TRBV6-1 and J is TRBJ2-1; 13 bases match TRBD2. This CDR3 spans 14 amino acids. Germline V gene lookup returns CDR1 MNHNS and CDR2 SASEGT. V lost 6 bases and J lost 6; bases outside the gene matches: 2. CDR3 loop: CASRGLAGANEQFF. The DNA of the CDR3 is TGTGCCAGCAGAGGACTAGCGGGAGCCAATGAGCAGTTCTTC.

The chain recombines TRBV30 with TRBJ2-2, with 9 bases identical to TRBD1. This CDR3 region has 14 residues. Germline V gene sequence: CDR1 GTSNPN, CDR2 SVGIG (reference sequence). With V trimmed by 4 bases and J by 3 bases, 3 bases remained unmatched. The CDR3 protein is CAWTGDRDTGELFF. In DNA, the CDR3 is TGTGCCTGGACGGGGGACAGGGACACCGGGGAGCTGTTTTTT.

This chain connects TRBV28 to TRBJ1-4, with D hard to call. V was cut by 6 bases and J by 7 bases, with 18 bases left in between. In germline, CDR1 is MDHEN, CDR2 SYDVKM. This CDR3 region has 15 residues. The chain's CDR3 is CASSQTNRMGEKLFF. The CDR3 coding sequence is TGTGCCAGCAGCCAAACTAACCGTATGGGTGAAAAACTGTTTTTT.

This chain's CDR3 is CASSPIPSSGANVLTF. The CDR3 nucleotides are TGTGCCAGCAGCCCCATTCCGAGCTCTGGGGCCAACGTCCTGACTTTC. This rearrangement joins TRBV28 to TRBJ2-6; D is ambiguous. Trimming left V 6 bases short and J 0 bases short, with 12 bases between. This CDR3 has 16 residues. Germline V lookup: CDR1 MDHEN, CDR2 SYDVKM. Together with reference TRBV28 and TRBJ2-6, the CDR3 gives the full variable domain: DVKVTQSSRYLVKRTGEKVFLECVQDMDHENMFWYRQDPGLGLRLIYFSYDVKMKEKGDIPEGYSVSREKKERFSLILESASTNQTSMYLCASSPIPSSGANVLTFGAGSRLTVL.

V and J are TRBV4-1 and TRBJ2-7; 8 bases line up with TRBD1. V was pared by 0 bases and J by 2 bases, with 6 bases of the junction left unmatched. The CDR3 totals 16 residues. From germline, CDR1 is MGHRA and CDR2 YSYEKL. DNA for the CDR3: TGCGCCAGCAGCCAAGAGGACAGGGCCTTACCCTACGAGCAGTACTTC. The encoded protein is CASSQEDRALPYEQYF.

This rearrangement joins TRBV2 to TRBJ1-1; 8 positions match TRBD1. Germline V gene lookup returns CDR1 SNHLY and CDR2 FYNNEI. CDR3 size: 15 residues. Trimming removed 10 bases from V and 5 bases from J; junction bases left unmatched: 15. The CDR3 reads CAITRAGGEETEAFF. Written as DNA, the CDR3 is TGTGCCATAACTAGGGCAGGGGGCGAAGAAACTGAAGCTTTCTTT.

The chain employs TRBV11-2 and TRBJ2-3, with TRBD2 as a possible D gene (6 bases). The germline V gene encodes CDR1 SGHAT and CDR2 FQNNGV. This CDR3 has 15 amino acids. The V gene lost 6 bases and the J gene lost 2 bases, with 15 bases spanning the gap. The CDR3: CASSSGGAITDTQYF. CDR3 bases: TGTGCCAGCAGTTCTGGCGGGGCTATCACAGATACGCAGTATTTT. The complete variable domain, with remaining parts taken from reference TRBV11-2 and TRBJ2-3, reads EAGVAQSPRYKIIEKRQSVAFWCNPISGHATLYWYQQILGQGPKLLIQFQNNGVVDDSQLPKDRFSAERLKGVDSTLKIQPAKLEDSAVYLCASSSGGAITDTQYFGPGTRLTVL.

This clone was observed once. CDR3 sequence: CASSQSSLATNEKLFF. For the CDR3, the DNA is TGCGCCAGCAGCCAATCCTCACTAGCAACTAATGAAAAACTGTTTTTT. The chain links TRBV4-1 to TRBJ1-4; D gene uncertain. The germline V and J ends were trimmed by 2 bases and 0 bases, with 10 bases remaining between them. CDR1 and CDR2 (germline): MGHRA, YSYEKL. The CDR3 is 16 residues long.

V is TRBV27 and J is TRBJ1-2, with 10 bases identical to TRBD1. V gave up 2 bases and J gave up 8 bases; unmatched junction bases: 8. The length of the CDR3 is 15 residues. Germline CDR1 MNHEY, CDR2 SMNVEV (reference sequence). The CDR3 here is CASSLRFGTGDGYTF. The CDR3 bases are TGTGCCAGCAGTTTAAGATTTGGGACAGGGGACGGCTACACCTTC.

The chain employs TRBV5-1 and TRBJ2-6; 7 bases align to TRBD2. The CDR3 is 18 residues long. Trimming took 1 base from V and 0 from J; bases not matched to a gene: 7. Germline CDR1 and CDR2: SGHRS and YFSETQ. The CDR3 sequence: CASSLFAASGSGANVLTF. The CDR3 nucleotides are TGCGCCAGCAGCTTGTTCGCGGCTAGCGGCTCTGGGGCCAACGTCCTGACTTTC. Looking up the rest from reference TRBV5-1 and TRBJ2-6 gives the full variable domain: KAGVTQTPRYLIKTRGQQVTLSCSPISGHRSVSWYQQTPGQGLQFLFEYFSETQRNKGNFPGRFSGRQFSNSRSEMNVSTLELGDSALYLCASSLFAASGSGANVLTFGAGSRLTVL.

J is TRBJ2-7 and V is TRBV27; TRBD2 might be the D (6 bases). The V end was cut by 5 bases, the J end by 2 bases, with 13 bases between. CDR1 is MNHEY, CDR2 SMNVEV, per germline (reference sequence). This CDR3 is built from 14 residues. The chain's CDR3 is CASSPAGLTYEQYF. The DNA for the CDR3 is TGTGCCAGCAGTCCCGCGGGGCTGACCTACGAGCAGTACTTC.

This chain links TRBV7-2 with TRBJ1-1; TRBD1 is a possible D gene (6 bases). Germline CDR1 reads SGHTA; CDR2 reads FQGNSA. Trimming removed 4 bases at V and 0 bases at J, with 12 bases between. The CDR3 is made up of 15 amino acids. CDR3 coding DNA: TGTGCCAGCAGCTACACTACAGGGCTGAACACTGAAGCTTTCTTT. As protein: CASSYTTGLNTEAFF.

This rearrangement joins TRBV6-5 to TRBJ2-7; 8 positions match TRBD1. The CDR3 consists of 13 residues. V was clipped by 6 bases and J by 3 bases; unmatched bases: 4. Germline V gives CDR1 MNHEY, CDR2 SVGAGI. The CDR3 coding sequence is TGTGCCAGCAGGGCGGACAGGGTCTACGAGCAGTACTTC. Its protein is CASRADRVYEQYF.

The CDR3 region has the DNA TGTGCCAGCTCACCTGGCAGGGGAGACTATGGCTACACCTTC. It specifies CASSPGRGDYGYTF. This chain links TRBV18 with TRBJ1-2, with D perhaps matching TRBD1 (6 bases). The germline V gene has CDR1 KGHSH and CDR2 LQKENI. The CDR3 is 14 amino acids. The V gene lost 3 bases and the J gene lost 3 bases, with 11 bases spanning the gap.

Concerning this clone itself: The same CDR3 also results from other DNA sequences found in this sample. The DNA for the CDR3 is TGTGCCAGCAGCTTAGGACAGAACTATGGCTACACCTTC. Amino acid sequence: CASSLGQNYGYTF. The V call is TRBV5-6, the J call TRBJ1-2; D perhaps matches TRBD1 (6 bases). CDR3 size: 13 residues. Trimming cost V 2 bases and J 2 bases, with 7 bases left between them. The germline gives CDR1 SGHDT, CDR2 YYEEEE.

The chain couples TRBV5-1 to TRBJ2-5, with 9 bases fitting TRBD1. Losses at the gene ends were 3 bases for V and 4 bases for J; bases not matched to a gene: 7. The germline CDR1 and CDR2 sequences are SGHRS and YFSETQ. The CDR3 is 15 amino acids. DNA of the CDR3: TGCGCCAGCAGCTGGGCCGGGACAGGGCGAGAGACCCAGTACTTC. It is translated as CASSWAGTGRETQYF.

This rearrangement joins TRBV5-4 to TRBJ2-2; TRBD2 matches 10 bases. The CDR3 has 16 residues. Germline V gene sequence: CDR1 SGHNT, CDR2 YYREEE (reference sequence). Germline trimming cut 4 bases from V and 3 bases from J; bases unmatched to any gene: 6. In nucleotides, the CDR3 is TGTGCCAGCAGCGGCGTTAGCGGGAGGTACACCGGGGAGCTGTTTTTT. It encodes CASSGVSGRYTGELFF.

The chain employs TRBV29-1 and TRBJ2-1; unclear D gene. Germline CDR1 and CDR2: SQVTM and ANQGSEA. V was pared by 3 bases and J by 0 bases, with 12 bases between. The CDR3 loop spans 15 amino acids. CDR3 nucleotide sequence: TGCAGCGTTGACGGGTTGCAGATCTCCTACAATGAGCAGTTCTTC. This gives the protein CSVDGLQISYNEQFF.

The CDR3 nucleotides are TGTGCCAGCAGCCCAGCAGGGTTCCGTTCTCAGGATGAGCAGTTCTTC. The encoded protein is CASSPAGFRSQDEQFF. V gene TRBV11-3 combines with J gene TRBJ2-1, with TRBD1 as a possible D gene (5 bases). V was trimmed by 5 bases and J by 8 bases, leaving 22 bases between them. The CDR3 spans 16 residues. Per the germline V gene, CDR1 is SGHNT and CDR2 is YENEEA.

This clone was detected once. This chain uses TRBV18 with TRBJ2-1; tentative D call: TRBD2 (6 bases). Germline values: CDR1 KGHSH, CDR2 LQKENI. CDR3 length: 16 amino acids. Deletions cut 1 base from V and 1 base from J, with 11 bases between. The chain's CDR3 is CASSPLLAGSYNEQFF. CDR3 sequence (DNA): TGTGCCAGCTCACCACTTTTGGCGGGGTCCTACAATGAGCAGTTCTTC. The full variable domain, its missing parts supplied by reference TRBV18 and TRBJ2-1, is NAGVMQNPRHLVRRRGQEARLRCSPMKGHSHVYWYRQLPEEGLKFMVYLQKENIIDESGMPKERFSAEFPKEGPSILRIQQVVRGDSAAYFCASSPLLAGSYNEQFFGPGTRLTVL.

This clone appeared a single time. This chain uses TRBV6-5 with TRBJ1-4; no clear D. Between the trimmed V and J ends, which lost 6 bases and 0 bases, there was a span of 11 bases. In germline, CDR1 is MNHEY, CDR2 SVGAGI. The CDR3 sequence is 15 residues long. CDR3 residues: CASSAVFTTNEKLFF. The DNA of the CDR3 is TGTGCCAGCAGCGCGGTATTCACAACTAATGAAAAACTGTTTTTT.

This clone showed up just a few times. This chain connects TRBV7-8 to TRBJ2-7, with D maybe TRBD2 (6 bases). V shed 0 bases and J shed 5 bases, with 14 bases lying between them. This CDR3 is built from 15 residues. From germline, CDR1 is SGHVS and CDR2 FQNEAQ. CDR3 in amino acids: CASSLAWSERDEQYF. Here the CDR3 DNA reads TGTGCCAGCAGCTTAGCTTGGTCCGAGCGGGACGAGCAGTACTTC. The entire variable domain, with the rest obtained from reference TRBV7-8 and TRBJ2-7, is as follows: GAGVSQSPRYKVAKRGQDVALRCDPISGHVSLFWYQQALGQGPEFLTYFQNEAQLDKSGLPSDRFFAERPEGSVSTLKIQRTQQEDSAVYLCASSLAWSERDEQYFGPGTRLTVT.

The chain employs TRBV7-9 and TRBJ1-5; the match to TRBD1 covers 8 bases. CDR1 is SEHNR, CDR2 FQNEAQ, per germline (reference sequence). With 5 bases clipped from V and 0 bases from J, the junction kept 9 bases outside the gene matches. The length of the CDR3 is 17 residues. CDR3 DNA sequence: TGTGCCAGCAGCCCGTCCGGGACAGGCCTTAGCAATCAGCCCCAGCATTTT. This codes for CASSPSGTGLSNQPQHF.

This clone was observed a single time. The chain uses TRBV19 and TRBJ2-1, with 8 bases lining up with TRBD1. V was clipped by 5 bases and J by 6 bases; unmatched bases: 12. There are 16 residues in the CDR3. Germline V gene lookup returns CDR1 LNHDA and CDR2 SQIVND (reference sequence). The CDR3 is CASSLEAGGLRNEQFF. CDR3 nucleotide sequence: TGTGCCAGTAGTCTGGAAGCAGGGGGCCTCCGCAATGAGCAGTTCTTC.

The CDR3 DNA reads TGCGCCAGCAGCTCCTGGGGGGAAACGGAGAGTCAGCCCCAGCATTTT. Translating it yields CASSSWGETESQPQHF. The rearrangement links TRBV5-1 to TRBJ1-5; D may be TRBD1 (5 bases). Germline values: CDR1 SGHRS, CDR2 YFSETQ. The ends were cut back, 3 bases at V and 6 bases at J, with 19 bases in the middle. The length of the CDR3 is 16 residues.